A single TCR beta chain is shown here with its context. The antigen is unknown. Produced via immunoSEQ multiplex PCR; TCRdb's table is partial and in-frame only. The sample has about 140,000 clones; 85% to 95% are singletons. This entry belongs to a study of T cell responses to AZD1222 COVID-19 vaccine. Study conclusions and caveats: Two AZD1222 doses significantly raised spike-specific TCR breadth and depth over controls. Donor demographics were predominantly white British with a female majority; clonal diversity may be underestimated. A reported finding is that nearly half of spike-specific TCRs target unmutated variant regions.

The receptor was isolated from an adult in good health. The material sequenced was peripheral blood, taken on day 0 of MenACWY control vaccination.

CDR3 sequence reads: CASSQSASGNTIYF. CDR3 DNA: TGTGCCAGCAGCCAATCGGCCTCTGGAAACACCATATATTTT. V usage is TRBV3-1 (or the pseudogene TRBV3-2) and J usage is TRBJ1-3, with D hard to call. V lost 2 bases, J lost 0 bases, and 5 bases lay in between. The germline CDR1 and CDR2 sequences are LGHDT and YNNKEL (reference sequence). The CDR3 runs 14 residues.